This T cell receptor beta chain was identified in a study of T cell repertoires in cytomegalovirus infection. Whole-study context: Used in the study were CMV epitopes, some recently identified and HLA-C-restricted, others well-studied and HLA-B-restricted.

TCRdb independently ran MiXCR on the reads; one entry per CDR3 protein. The repertoire consists of 110,000 to 150,000 distinct CDR3 sequences, with around 30% occurring once and the leading ten covering 52%. CDR3 length: 14 amino acids. Looked up from germline, CDR1 is MNHEY and CDR2 is SVGEGT. Trimming stripped 5 bases from V and 0 bases from J, with 11 bases between. Whole-study findings and limits: In two of eight donors, the top clonotype was HLA-C-restricted CMV-specific. Cumulative frequency of public TCR beta families picked out carriers of CMV plus the relevant HLA.

In regard to this clonotype: The antigen remains undetermined.

The chain employs TRBV6-2 or TRBV6-3 and TRBJ2-7, with D possibly matching TRBD1 (5 bases). The starting material was CD8+ T cells from cultured PBMCs, obtained from culture after CMV antigen stimulation. The sequence came from a human donor in good health (CMV status not recorded). Some clones in this sample may be carry-over from other donors' samples. CDR3 protein: CASSHLQVSYEQYF. In DNA form, the CDR3 reads TGTGCCAGCAGTCACCTACAGGTCTCCTACGAGCAGTACTTC.